This entry lists 21 T cell receptor beta chains sequenced from one sample in a study of cytomegalovirus exposure and HLA in healthy donors. Use of 60 Vbeta and 13 Jbeta primers characterized the PCR. This table comes from immunoSEQ multiplex PCR, and its TCRdb copy is limited to in-frame clones, with some not included. The sample includes a few hundred thousand clones, about 90% of them seen just once. The sequencing input was PBMCs. The receptors derive from a woman younger than 30 in good health and CMV-seronegative.

The rearrangement joins TRBV10-3 to TRBJ2-2; TRBD1 matches 9 bases. The V segment lost 5 bases and the J segment 3 bases; nucleotides outside the gene matches: 10. The germline V gene has CDR1 ENHRY and CDR2 SYGVKD. The CDR3 has 17 residues. The CDR3, as DNA: TGTGCCATCAGTACATCTCGGACAGGGGCGGACACCGGGGAGCTGTTTTTT. Protein sequence: CAISTSRTGADTGELFF.

The rearrangement joins TRBV29-1 to TRBJ2-3; 8 positions match TRBD2. Germline V gene sequence: CDR1 SQVTM, CDR2 ANQGSEA. V trimming: 5 bases; J trimming: 1 base; junction bases outside the gene matches: 2. The CDR3 loop spans 13 amino acids. The CDR3 DNA reads TGCAGCGTTCGGCGGGGGGGCACAGATACGCAGTATTTT. This sequence encodes CSVRRGGTDTQYF.

V gene TRBV7-9 combines with J gene TRBJ2-7, with 10 bases that match TRBD1. The J segment lost 3 bases and the V segment lost 1 base, leaving 6 bases of the junction unmatched. Germline CDR1 reads SEHNR; CDR2 reads FQNEAQ (reference sequence). This CDR3 comprises 16 residues. The CDR3 DNA is TGTGCCAGCAGCTTAGAGGGACAGGGGTACAACTACGAGCAGTACTTC. Residues: CASSLEGQGYNYEQYF.

The chain joins TRBV12-5 to TRBJ2-7, with D perhaps matching TRBD1 (6 bases). CDR1 is LGHNT, CDR2 FRNRAP, per germline. V was cut by 0 bases and J by 3 bases, with 21 bases left in between. The CDR3 is 18 residues long. DNA for the CDR3: TGTGCTAGTGGTTTGGTAAGAGTCGTTGGACAGTCGAACTACGAGCAGTACTTC. Amino acid sequence: CASGLVRVVGQSNYEQYF.

The CDR3 loop reads CASSLNQFNQPQHF. As DNA, the CDR3 is TGTGCCAGCAGCTTAAACCAGTTCAATCAGCCCCAGCATTTT. The rearrangement joins TRBV7-2 to TRBJ1-5; D unresolved. CDR3 length equals 14 residues. Germline V gene data show CDR1 as SGHTA and CDR2 as FQGNSA. The V end was cut by 2 bases, the J end by 3 bases, with 8 bases between.

The V and J genes are TRBV5-6 and TRBJ1-2, with D perhaps matching TRBD1 (6 bases). The CDR3 consists of 14 residues. Trimming left V 4 bases short and J 4 bases short, with 14 bases between. Germline V lookup: CDR1 SGHDT, CDR2 YYEEEE. CDR3 residues: CASSRQDVPYGYTF. The DNA for the CDR3 is TGTGCCAGCAGCCGACAGGATGTCCCCTATGGCTACACCTTC.

The V call is TRBV5-1, the J call TRBJ1-2, with D perhaps TRBD1 (5 bases). Germline-derived CDR1 and CDR2 are SGHRS and YFSETQ. The CDR3 runs to 13 residues. With 1 base removed from V and 7 bases from J, the gap between germline ends came to 11 bases. CDR3 DNA sequence: TGCGCCAGCAGCTTGACAGGCGACGGTGGCTACACCTTC. Its protein is CASSLTGDGGYTF.

Comments on this clone: Distinct nucleotide sequences in the sample also encode this CDR3. The rearrangement links TRBV27 to TRBJ1-2; TRBD1 matches at 7 bases. J was trimmed by 6 bases and V by 4 bases; bases with no gene match: 5. CDR3 length: 13 residues. Germline values: CDR1 MNHEY, CDR2 SMNVEV (reference sequence). The CDR3 bases are TGTGCCAGCAGTTCACGACAGGGTCATGGCTACACCTTC. Its translation: CASSSRQGHGYTF.

This clone was seen a single time. The chain uses TRBV28 and TRBJ1-1; 8 bases match TRBD1. CDR3 length equals 15 residues. Germline V gives CDR1 MDHEN, CDR2 SYDVKM. V lost 3 bases and J lost 1; bases outside the gene matches: 4. The CDR3 loop is CASSLQGQGNTEAFF. CDR3 DNA: TGTGCCAGCAGTTTGCAAGGACAGGGGAACACTGAAGCTTTCTTT.

This chain uses TRBV6-6 with TRBJ1-1; D is possibly TRBD1 (6 bases). The CDR3 runs to 15 residues. Trimming removed 5 bases at V and 1 base at J, with 14 bases between. Germline V CDR1 and CDR2: MNHNY, SVGAGI (reference sequence). The CDR3 DNA sequence: TGTGCCAGCAGTCGGACAGCAACTAAGAACACTGAAGCTTTCTTT. Amino acids: CASSRTATKNTEAFF.

Note on this clone: The junction shows a germline mismatch at one end, possibly a read error. The chain recombines TRBV7-7 with TRBJ1-1; D ambiguous. The length of the CDR3 is 13 residues. CDR1 is SSHAT, CDR2 FNYEAQ, per germline (reference sequence). The CDR3 sequence: CASSLAQDTEAFF. The CDR3 DNA sequence: TGTGCTAGCAGCTTAGCACAAGACACTGAAGCTTTCTTT.

The rearrangement joins TRBV6-5 to TRBJ2-7; 7 nucleotides line up with TRBD2. The V gene end was trimmed by 6 bases and the J gene end by 4 bases; junction bases not matched to a gene: 12. This CDR3 contains 15 residues. Germline V gene data show CDR1 as MNHEY and CDR2 as SVGAGI. CDR3 nucleotide sequence: TGTGCCAGCAGGGGGAGGGGCCCGACCGGGTACGAGCAGTACTTC. Protein: CASRGRGPTGYEQYF.

The V call is TRBV4-1, the J call TRBJ2-1; 9 bases are shared with TRBD2. Germline V gives CDR1 MGHRA, CDR2 YSYEKL. V shed 6 bases and J 5 bases; nucleotides not matched to a gene: 11. The CDR3 sequence is 16 residues long. CDR3 DNA: TGCGCCAGCAGTCCCGGGGGCGGGGGGGGAAACAATGAGCAGTTCTTC. It is translated as CASSPGGGGGNNEQFF.

A single count supports this clone. The CDR3 DNA follows: TGTGCCGGGGGGCGGGAGATTGGAAACACCATATATTTT. This sequence encodes CAGGREIGNTIYF. V gene TRBV7-9 combines with J gene TRBJ1-3, with a tentative D call TRBD1 (6 bases). Germline V gene lookup returns CDR1 SEHNR and CDR2 FQNEAQ (reference sequence). V shed 11 bases and J shed 3 bases, with 14 bases lying between them. This CDR3 is 13 amino acids long.

The rearrangement joins TRBV5-6 to TRBJ1-1, with 7 nucleotides matching TRBD1. The trim removed 3 bases at V and 6 bases at J, leaving 8 bases unmatched. Germline loops: CDR1 SGHDT, CDR2 YYEEEE. The CDR3 sequence is 14 residues long. CDR3 amino acids: CASSYRTGVSEAFF. In nucleotides, the CDR3 is TGTGCCAGCAGCTACCGAACAGGGGTTTCTGAAGCTTTCTTT.

This chain joins TRBV5-6 and TRBJ1-1, with 11 bases aligning to TRBD1. V lost 2 bases, J lost 11 bases, and 8 bases stayed unmatched. The germline gives CDR1 SGHDT, CDR2 YYEEEE. The CDR3 is 14 amino acids. CDR3 in amino acids: CASSFGTGGGRAFF. In nucleotides, the CDR3 is TGTGCCAGCAGCTTTGGGACAGGGGGGGGTCGGGCTTTCTTT.

Concerning this clone itself: Because it lacks the conserved phenylalanine or tryptophan at the end, this CDR3 is likely a read error. This chain uses TRBV5-6 with TRBJ2-7; 9 bases fit TRBD1. The CDR3 runs 14 residues. Germline CDR1 SGHDT, CDR2 YYEEEE. V lost 3 bases, J lost 2 bases, and 3 bases stayed unmatched. The CDR3 DNA reads TGTGCCAGCAGCTCCGGGACAGGGACCTACGAGCAGTACCTC. Protein: CASSSGTGTYEQYL.

The gene calls are TRBV19 and TRBJ1-1; D is unclear. V was pared by 3 bases and J by 1 base, with 18 bases between. The CDR3 is 17 amino acids. CDR1 is LNHDA, CDR2 SQIVND, per germline (reference sequence). The CDR3 region has the DNA TGTGCCAGTAGTATTCACAATGCGGTCCGCGGGAACACTGAAGCTTTCTTT. It encodes CASSIHNAVRGNTEAFF.

The chain employs TRBV2 and TRBJ2-1; perhaps TRBD2 as D (6 bases). The V and J ends lost 10 bases and 0 bases respectively, with 16 bases between them. CDR3 length equals 15 residues. Germline V lookup: CDR1 SNHLY, CDR2 FYNNEI. CDR3 coding DNA: TGTGCCACCACGTCCGGGACTGGCTCCTACAATGAGCAGTTCTTC. As protein: CATTSGTGSYNEQFF.

This clone was detected once. This chain joins TRBV18 and TRBJ2-7, with 9 bases aligning to TRBD2. J lost 7 bases, V lost 1 base, and 14 bases had no gene match. The CDR3 has 17 amino acids. Germline V gives CDR1 KGHSH, CDR2 LQKENI. Here the CDR3 reads CASSPQSGGTTRGEQYF. In DNA form, the CDR3 reads TGTGCCAGCTCACCACAGAGCGGGGGGACGACACGGGGAGAGCAGTACTTC.

CDR3 in DNA: TGTGCCAGCAGCGTAGGTTTGGACACGGTCTATGGCTACACCTTC. Amino acid sequence: CASSVGLDTVYGYTF. V and J are TRBV9 and TRBJ1-2; maybe TRBD1 (5 bases). Germline assignment: CDR1 SGDLS and CDR2 YYNGEE. The CDR3 is made up of 15 amino acids. V lost 0 bases to trimming and J lost 4 bases, with 13 bases between them.